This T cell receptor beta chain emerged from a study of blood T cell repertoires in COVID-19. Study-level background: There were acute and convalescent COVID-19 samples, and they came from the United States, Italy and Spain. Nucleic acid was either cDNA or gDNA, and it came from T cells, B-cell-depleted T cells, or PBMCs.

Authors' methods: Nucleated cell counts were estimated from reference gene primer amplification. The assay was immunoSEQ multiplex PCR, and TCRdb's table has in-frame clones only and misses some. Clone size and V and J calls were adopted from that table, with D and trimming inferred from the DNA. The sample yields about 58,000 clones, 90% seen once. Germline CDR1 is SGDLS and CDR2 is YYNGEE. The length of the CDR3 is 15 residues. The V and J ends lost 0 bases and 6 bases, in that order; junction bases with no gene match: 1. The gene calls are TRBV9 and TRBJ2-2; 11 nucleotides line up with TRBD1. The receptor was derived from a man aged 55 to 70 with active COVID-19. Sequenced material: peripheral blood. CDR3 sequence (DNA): TGTGCCAGCAGCGTAGTGGGACAGGGGGCCGGGGAGCTGTTTTTT. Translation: CASSVVGQGAGELFF. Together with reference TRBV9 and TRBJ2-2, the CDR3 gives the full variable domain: DSGVTQTPKHLITATGQRVTLRCSPRSGDLSVYWYQQSLDQGLQFLIQYYNGEERAKGNILERFSAQQFPDLHSELNLSSLELGDSALYFCASSVVGQGAGELFFGEGSRLTVL.